The 29 T cell receptor beta chains in this list originate from one sample, sequenced in a study of cytomegalovirus exposure and HLA in healthy donors. PCR used 60 Vbeta primers and 13 Jbeta primers. Repertoires were generated with immunoSEQ multiplex PCR, while TCRdb's copy carries only in-frame clones and drops some. The sample has under 200,000 clones; roughly 80% are singletons. Specimen: PBMCs. These receptors were taken from a man aged 25 to 45 in good health and CMV-seropositive.

The chain employs TRBV2 and TRBJ1-3, with D unresolved. Germline CDR1 SNHLY, CDR2 FYNNEI. V shed 6 bases and J shed 4 bases, with 16 bases lying between them. The CDR3 covers 15 residues. The CDR3 bases are TGTGCCAGCAGCTTAAGTACCCCGGGGGGAAACACCATATATTTT. This encodes CASSLSTPGGNTIYF.

The sample holds a few counts of this clone. The chain recombines TRBV30 with TRBJ1-4, with D possibly matching TRBD1 (5 bases). The CDR3 spans 13 residues. Germline V lookup: CDR1 GTSNPN, CDR2 SVGIG (reference sequence). With 4 bases removed from V and 8 bases from J, the gap between germline ends came to 14 bases. CDR3 DNA sequence: TGTGCCTGGAATAAAGCCCAGGGCGAAAAACTGTTTTTT. Translation gives CAWNKAQGEKLFF.

In its sample, this clone was seen a few times. The V gene is TRBV5-4, the J gene TRBJ1-3; D uncertain. V was shortened by 3 bases and J by 2 bases, with 9 bases between the two germline ends. This CDR3 has 14 amino acids. Germline CDR1 is SGHNT and CDR2 is YYREEE (reference sequence). DNA of the CDR3: TGTGCCAGCAGCTCCAGTAGCCCTGGAAACACCATATATTTT. Protein sequence: CASSSSSPGNTIYF.

The rearrangement uses TRBV6-1 and TRBJ1-5; 7 nucleotides line up with TRBD1. Trimming removed 7 bases from V and 0 bases from J; junction bases left unmatched: 6. Per germline, CDR1 MNHNS and CDR2 SASEGT. The CDR3 spans 15 residues. CDR3 nucleotides: TGTGCCAGCAAGATGACAGGGAATAGCAATCAGCCCCAGCATTTT. Translated, it gives CASKMTGNSNQPQHF.

This clone has more than one count but fewer than ten. The V gene is TRBV27, the J gene TRBJ2-7; TRBD1 agrees at 11 bases. This CDR3 has 14 amino acids. CDR1 and CDR2 (germline): MNHEY, SMNVEV (reference sequence). The V and J ends lost 4 bases and 6 bases, in that order; junction bases with no gene match: 5. CDR3 bases: TGTGCCAGCAGTTGGGGACAGGGGGTATTCGAGCAGTACTTC. Translating it yields CASSWGQGVFEQYF.

V is TRBV6-1 and J is TRBJ1-5; no firm D call. V was pared by 0 bases and J by 2 bases, with 17 bases between. This CDR3 region has 18 residues. Germline assignment: CDR1 MNHNS and CDR2 SASEGT. The CDR3 sequence: CASSEAPRGGKGNQPQHF. The CDR3 coding sequence is TGTGCCAGCAGTGAAGCGCCTCGTGGAGGGAAGGGCAATCAGCCCCAGCATTTT.

V and J are TRBV25-1 and TRBJ1-1; the D is unclear. Germline CDR1 and CDR2: MGHDK and SYGVNS. The CDR3 runs 15 residues. V dropped 1 base and J dropped 3 bases, with 12 bases sitting between them. DNA of the CDR3: TGTGCCAGCAGTGAATCTGGTTTAGCGGACACTGAAGCTTTCTTT. Its protein is CASSESGLADTEAFF.

The rearrangement links TRBV5-1 to TRBJ2-3; TRBD2 is a possible D gene (5 bases). The CDR3 is 13 amino acids. Germline CDR1 SGHRS, CDR2 YFSETQ. V lost 7 bases, J lost 3 bases, and 12 bases lay in between. The CDR3 spells CASSGSTTDTQYF. The CDR3 DNA follows: TGCGCCAGCTCGGGATCCACAACAGATACGCAGTATTTT.

This clone appeared once. The CDR3 here is CANGGLDYNEQFF. CDR3 nucleotides: TGTGCCAACGGGGGGCTTGATTACAATGAGCAGTTCTTC. This chain uses TRBV10-3 with TRBJ2-1; a weak D match, TRBD2 (7 bases). The CDR3 has 13 amino acids. CDR1 ENHRY and CDR2 SYGVKD come from the germline V gene. V shed 10 bases and J shed 4 bases, with 14 bases lying between them.

The chain couples TRBV12-5 to TRBJ2-7; 7 bases are shared with TRBD1. V lost 3 bases to trimming and J lost 0 bases; unmatched junction nucleotides: 2. Germline values: CDR1 LGHNT, CDR2 FRNRAP. The CDR3 contains 14 residues. CDR3 sequence (DNA): TGTGCTAGTGGTTTTGACAGGGACTCCTACGAGCAGTACTTC. It codes for CASGFDRDSYEQYF.

This chain joins TRBV28 and TRBJ2-1; no clear D. CDR3 length equals 14 residues. V was pared by 3 bases and J by 3 bases, with 9 bases between. Germline V gives CDR1 MDHEN, CDR2 SYDVKM. The CDR3 coding sequence is TGTGCCAGCAGTTTCCCCCACGGCTACAATGAGCAGTTCTTC. It specifies CASSFPHGYNEQFF.

The chain couples TRBV29-1 to TRBJ1-2, with 8 bases matching TRBD1. Germline assignment: CDR1 SQVTM and CDR2 ANQGSEA. The CDR3 is made up of 12 amino acids. The ends lost 5 bases at V and 7 bases at J; junction bases unmatched: 6. In nucleotides, the CDR3 is TGCAGCGTTCGGACAGGGAAGGGTGGCTACACCTTC. It translates to CSVRTGKGGYTF. Drawing the rest from reference TRBV29-1 and TRBJ1-2, the complete variable domain is SAVISQKPSRDICQRGTSLTIQCQVDSQVTMMFWYRQQPGQSLTLIATANQGSEATYESGFVIDKFPISRPNLTFSTLTVSNMSPEDSSIYLCSVRTGKGGYTFGSGTRLTVV.

The gene calls are TRBV30 and TRBJ2-5, with D tentatively TRBD1 (6 bases). The V and J ends lost 4 bases and 9 bases respectively, with 21 bases between them. The CDR3 has 14 residues. CDR1 and CDR2 from the germline V gene are GTSNPN and SVGIG (reference sequence). The CDR3 loop reads CAWIITPQGKAQYF. The CDR3 bases are TGTGCCTGGATTATAACCCCACAGGGTAAGGCCCAGTACTTC.

This clone has more than one count but fewer than ten. The V call is TRBV28, the J call TRBJ1-1; 10 bases line up with TRBD1. The CDR3 totals 14 residues. J lost 5 bases, V lost 6 bases, and 6 bases had no gene match. Germline V lookup: CDR1 MDHEN, CDR2 SYDVKM. The CDR3 DNA reads TGTGCCAGCAGGACAGGGGGCGTTAAAACTGAAGCTTTCTTT. It yields the protein CASRTGGVKTEAFF.

Only one count was recorded for this clone. The CDR3 loop is CASSPPGVGTDTQYF. The CDR3 DNA is TGCGCCAGCAGCCCCCCGGGGGTTGGCACAGATACGCAGTATTTT. The V and J genes are TRBV5-1 and TRBJ2-3; TRBD2 might be the D (6 bases). There are 15 residues in the CDR3. The V and J ends lost 4 bases and 1 base respectively, with 13 bases between them. Germline V gives CDR1 SGHRS, CDR2 YFSETQ.

This clone was counted only a few times. Other DNA sequences of this sample code for an identical CDR3. V gene TRBV4-1 combines with J gene TRBJ2-5; the D is unclear. V was trimmed by 1 base and J by 3 bases, leaving 6 bases between them. CDR1 and CDR2 from the germline V gene are MGHRA and YSYEKL. The CDR3 totals 13 residues. CDR3 coding DNA: TGCGCCAGCAGCCAAGTGGGCGAAGAGACCCAGTACTTC. Protein: CASSQVGEETQYF.

This sequence joins TRBV18 and TRBJ1-1, with 10 bases identical to TRBD1. With V trimmed by 5 bases and J by 5 bases, 8 bases remained unmatched. This CDR3 is 15 amino acids long. Germline V gives CDR1 KGHSH, CDR2 LQKENI. The CDR3 reads CASSTGQGYYTEAFF. CDR3 sequence (DNA): TGTGCCAGCTCAACGGGACAGGGGTATTATACTGAAGCTTTCTTT.

This chain connects TRBV6-6 to TRBJ2-1; 10 bases match TRBD2. In germline, CDR1 is MNHNY, CDR2 SVGAGI (reference sequence). This CDR3 spans 16 amino acids. V gave up 0 bases and J gave up 7 bases; unmatched junction bases: 6. CDR3: CASSYSSGGARNEQFF. CDR3 bases: TGTGCCAGCAGTTACTCAAGCGGGGGGGCCAGGAATGAGCAGTTCTTC.

The J gene is TRBJ1-6, the V gene TRBV27, with 7 bases lining up with TRBD1. The CDR3 runs 15 residues. The V gene's germline CDR1 is MNHEY and CDR2 SMNVEV (reference sequence). J lost 8 bases, V lost 2 bases, and 6 bases had no gene match. The CDR3 DNA reads as TGTGCCAGCAGTTTACTTGTGACAGGGCATTCACCCCTCCACTTT. Translating gives CASSLLVTGHSPLHF.

The chain recombines TRBV27 with TRBJ2-6, with a tentative D call TRBD2 (5 bases). The V end was cut by 2 bases, the J end by 4 bases, with 18 bases between. This CDR3 comprises 18 residues. Looked up from germline, CDR1 is MNHEY and CDR2 is SMNVEV (reference sequence). CDR3 loop: CASSLGGLPTSGANVLTF. CDR3 DNA sequence: TGTGCCAGCAGTTTAGGCGGACTCCCTACCTCCGGGGCCAACGTCCTGACTTTC.

This rearrangement joins TRBV2 to TRBJ1-2; 9 nucleotides line up with TRBD1. The germline V gene encodes CDR1 SNHLY and CDR2 FYNNEI. The CDR3 contains 15 residues. V lost 6 bases and J lost 2; bases outside the gene matches: 7. This CDR3 reads CASRNMGQGNYGYTF. The CDR3 nucleotides read TGTGCCAGCAGAAACATGGGACAGGGAAACTATGGCTACACCTTC.

The rearrangement joins TRBV6-5 to TRBJ1-5; 9 bases map to TRBD1. V shed 9 bases, J shed 4 bases, and the junction held 4 bases outside the gene matches. CDR1 is MNHEY and CDR2 is SVGAGI in the germline V gene. The CDR3 spans 13 residues. The CDR3 spells CASRGTGNQPQHF. The CDR3 DNA reads as TGTGCCAGTCGCGGGACAGGGAATCAGCCCCAGCATTTT.

The chain is built from TRBV6-6 and TRBJ2-5; 12 bases agree with TRBD1. CDR1 is MNHNY and CDR2 is SVGAGI in the germline V gene (reference sequence). The V and J ends lost 8 bases and 5 bases, in that order; junction bases with no gene match: 6. This CDR3 spans 14 amino acids. CDR3 sequence: CASSRDRGRETQYF. The CDR3 DNA sequence: TGTGCCAGCTCCCGGGACAGGGGGCGGGAGACCCAGTACTTC.

The chain couples TRBV5-1 to TRBJ2-2; 7 positions agree with TRBD1. CDR1 and CDR2 (germline): SGHRS, YFSETQ. V was clipped by 4 bases and J by 0 bases; unmatched bases: 3. The CDR3 length is 15 residues. The CDR3 coding sequence is TGCGCCAGCAGCGCGGACAGGACGAACACCGGGGAGCTGTTTTTT. Amino acids: CASSADRTNTGELFF.

The V call is TRBV27, the J call TRBJ1-3; the D gene is possibly TRBD1 (5 bases). Deletions cut 7 bases from V and 0 bases from J, with 13 bases between. The CDR3 has 15 residues. CDR1 is MNHEY and CDR2 is SMNVEV in the germline V gene (reference sequence). Here the CDR3 DNA reads TGTGCCAGCACCATCAGGGCCCCCTCTGGAAACACCATATATTTT. Its translation: CASTIRAPSGNTIYF.

This sequence joins TRBV5-1 and TRBJ2-1, with TRBD1 identical over 7 bases. The CDR3 length is 12 residues. CDR1 is SGHRS and CDR2 is YFSETQ in the germline V gene. Trimming cost V 6 bases and J 9 bases; bases outside gene matches: 6. The DNA of the CDR3 is TGCGCCAGCACTGGACAGGAGGCTGAGCAGTTCTTC. As protein: CASTGQEAEQFF.

The gene calls are TRBV7-9 and TRBJ2-5, with 9 bases identical to TRBD2. This CDR3 spans 16 amino acids. Germline assignment: CDR1 SEHNR and CDR2 FQNEAQ (reference sequence). With V trimmed by 6 bases and J by 4 bases, 12 bases remained unmatched. The CDR3 protein is CASRFPSGALAETQYF. As DNA, the CDR3 is TGTGCCAGCAGGTTTCCTAGCGGGGCCCTTGCAGAGACCCAGTACTTC.

V gene TRBV25-1 combines with J gene TRBJ2-3; the match to TRBD2 covers 9 bases. This CDR3 comprises 15 residues. Germline assignment: CDR1 MGHDK and CDR2 SYGVNS. Germline trimming cut 8 bases from V and 2 bases from J; bases unmatched to any gene: 8. CDR3 protein: CASLKTSGPTDTQYF. CDR3 DNA sequence: TGTGCCAGCCTCAAGACTAGCGGACCCACAGATACGCAGTATTTT. Drawing the rest from reference TRBV25-1 and TRBJ2-3, the complete variable domain is EADIYQTPRYLVIGTGKKITLECSQTMGHDKMYWYQQDPGMELHLIHYSYGVNSTEKGDLSSESTVSRIRTEHFPLTLESARPSHTSQYLCASLKTSGPTDTQYFGPGTRLTVL.

The V and J genes are TRBV5-1 and TRBJ2-3, with TRBD1 as a possible D gene (6 bases). Deletions cut 0 bases from V and 2 bases from J, with 10 bases between. The CDR3 length is 15 residues. The germline CDR1 and CDR2 sequences are SGHRS and YFSETQ. The CDR3 loop reads CASSLGQEITDTQYF. The CDR3 region has the DNA TGCGCCAGCAGCTTGGGACAGGAGATCACAGATACGCAGTATTTT.